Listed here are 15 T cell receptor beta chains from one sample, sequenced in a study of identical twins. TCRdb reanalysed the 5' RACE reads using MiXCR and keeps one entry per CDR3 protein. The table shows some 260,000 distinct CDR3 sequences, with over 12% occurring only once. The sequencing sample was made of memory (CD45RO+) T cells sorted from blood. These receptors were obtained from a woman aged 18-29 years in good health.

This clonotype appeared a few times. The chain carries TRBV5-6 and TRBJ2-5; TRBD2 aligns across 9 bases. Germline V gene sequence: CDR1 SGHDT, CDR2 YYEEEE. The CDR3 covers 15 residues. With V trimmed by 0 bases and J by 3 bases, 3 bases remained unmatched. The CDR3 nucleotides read TGTGCCAGCAGCTTGGCCCTAGCGGGGAAAGAGACCCAGTACTTC. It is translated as CASSLALAGKETQYF.

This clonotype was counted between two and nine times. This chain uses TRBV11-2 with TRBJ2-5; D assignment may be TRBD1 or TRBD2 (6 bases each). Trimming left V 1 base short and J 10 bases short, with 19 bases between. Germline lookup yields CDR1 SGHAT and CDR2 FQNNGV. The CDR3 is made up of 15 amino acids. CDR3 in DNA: TGTGCCAGCAGCTTAGTGGGGGCGGGATGGGAAGACCAGTACTTC. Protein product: CASSLVGAGWEDQYF.

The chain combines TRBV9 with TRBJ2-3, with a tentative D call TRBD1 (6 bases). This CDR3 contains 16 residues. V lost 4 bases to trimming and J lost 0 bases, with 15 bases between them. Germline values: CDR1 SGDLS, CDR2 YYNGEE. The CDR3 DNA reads TGTGCCAGCAGCTCTCTCCAGGGGAAAAGCACAGATACGCAGTATTTT. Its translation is CASSSLQGKSTDTQYF.

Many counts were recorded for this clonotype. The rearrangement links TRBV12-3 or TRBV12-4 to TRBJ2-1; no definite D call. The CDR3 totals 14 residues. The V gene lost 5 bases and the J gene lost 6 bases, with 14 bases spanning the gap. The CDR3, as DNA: TGTGCCAGCAGTCTTTTCCCCCTCCCCAATGAGCAGTTCTTC. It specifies CASSLFPLPNEQFF.

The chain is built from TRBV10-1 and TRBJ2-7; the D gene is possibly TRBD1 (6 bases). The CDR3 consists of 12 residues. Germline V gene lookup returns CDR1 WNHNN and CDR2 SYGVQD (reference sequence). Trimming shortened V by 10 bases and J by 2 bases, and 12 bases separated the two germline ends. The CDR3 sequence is CAITRQAYEQYF. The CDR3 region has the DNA TGCGCCATTACTAGACAGGCCTACGAGCAGTACTTC.

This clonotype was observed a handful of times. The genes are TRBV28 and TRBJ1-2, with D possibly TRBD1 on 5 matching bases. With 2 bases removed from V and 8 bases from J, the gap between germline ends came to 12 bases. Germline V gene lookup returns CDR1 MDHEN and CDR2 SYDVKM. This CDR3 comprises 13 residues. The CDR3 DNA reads TGTGCCAGCAGTTTAAGCCCCAGGGAGGGCTACACCTTC. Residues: CASSLSPREGYTF.

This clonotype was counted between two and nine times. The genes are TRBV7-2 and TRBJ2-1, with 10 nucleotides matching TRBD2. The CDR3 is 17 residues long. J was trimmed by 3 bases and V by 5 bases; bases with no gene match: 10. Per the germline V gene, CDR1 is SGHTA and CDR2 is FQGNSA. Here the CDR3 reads CASSPRDLAGGYNEQFF. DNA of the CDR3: TGTGCCAGCAGCCCCCGGGATTTAGCGGGAGGCTACAATGAGCAGTTCTTC.

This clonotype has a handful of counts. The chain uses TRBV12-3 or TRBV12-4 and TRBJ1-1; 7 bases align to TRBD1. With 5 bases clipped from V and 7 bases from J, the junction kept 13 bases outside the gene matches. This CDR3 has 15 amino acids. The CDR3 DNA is TGTGCCAGCAGTCTGGGACAGCTCCGTGGGGTTGAAGCTTTCTTT. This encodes CASSLGQLRGVEAFF.

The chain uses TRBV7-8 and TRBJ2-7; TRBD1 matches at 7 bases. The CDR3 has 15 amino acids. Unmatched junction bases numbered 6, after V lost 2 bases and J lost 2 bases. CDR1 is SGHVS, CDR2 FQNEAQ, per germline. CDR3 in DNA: TGTGCCAGCAGCTTATTGTCGGGACAGACCTACGAGCAGTACTTC. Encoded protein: CASSLLSGQTYEQYF.

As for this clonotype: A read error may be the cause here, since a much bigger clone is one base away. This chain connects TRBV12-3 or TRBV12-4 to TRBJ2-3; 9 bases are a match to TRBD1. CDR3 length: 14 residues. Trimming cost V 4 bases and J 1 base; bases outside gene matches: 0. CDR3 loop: CASSWTGGTDTQYF. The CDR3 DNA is TGTGCCAGCAGTTGGACAGGGGGCACAGATACGCAGTATTTT.

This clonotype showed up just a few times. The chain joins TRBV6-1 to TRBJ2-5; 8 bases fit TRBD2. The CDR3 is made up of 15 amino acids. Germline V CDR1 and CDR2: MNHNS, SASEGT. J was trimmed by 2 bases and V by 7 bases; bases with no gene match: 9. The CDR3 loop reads CASTLSGALQETQYF. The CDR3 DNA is TGTGCCAGCACTCTTAGCGGGGCCCTACAAGAGACCCAGTACTTC.

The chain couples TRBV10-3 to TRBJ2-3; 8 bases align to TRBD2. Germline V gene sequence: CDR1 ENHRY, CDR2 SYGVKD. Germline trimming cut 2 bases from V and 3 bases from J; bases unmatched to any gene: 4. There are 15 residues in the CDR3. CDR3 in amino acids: CAISEQTSATDTQYF. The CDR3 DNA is TGTGCCATCAGTGAGCAGACTAGCGCAACAGATACGCAGTATTTT.

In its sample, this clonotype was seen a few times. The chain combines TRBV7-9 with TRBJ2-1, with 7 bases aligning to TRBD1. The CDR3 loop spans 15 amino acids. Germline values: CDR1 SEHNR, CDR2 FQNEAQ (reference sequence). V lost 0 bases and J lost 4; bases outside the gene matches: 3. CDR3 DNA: TGTGCCAGCAGCTTAGCGACGGGACAGTACAATGAGCAGTTCTTC. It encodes CASSLATGQYNEQFF.

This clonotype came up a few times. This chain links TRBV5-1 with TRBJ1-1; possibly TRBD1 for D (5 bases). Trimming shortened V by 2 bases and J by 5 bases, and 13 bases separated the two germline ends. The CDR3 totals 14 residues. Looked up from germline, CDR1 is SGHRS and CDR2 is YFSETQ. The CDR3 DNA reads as TGCGCCAGCAGCTTTGACAGCGCCCTGACTGAAGCTTTCTTT. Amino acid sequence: CASSFDSALTEAFF. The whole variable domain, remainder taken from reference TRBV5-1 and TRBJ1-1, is KAGVTQTPRYLIKTRGQQVTLSCSPISGHRSVSWYQQTPGQGLQFLFEYFSETQRNKGNFPGRFSGRQFSNSRSEMNVSTLELGDSALYLCASSFDSALTEAFFGQGTRLTVV.

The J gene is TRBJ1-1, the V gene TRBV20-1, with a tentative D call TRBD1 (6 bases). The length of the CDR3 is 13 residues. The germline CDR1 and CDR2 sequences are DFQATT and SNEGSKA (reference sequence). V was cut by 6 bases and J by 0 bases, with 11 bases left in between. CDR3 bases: TGCAGTGCACAGGGCTGGGTGAACACTGAAGCTTTCTTT. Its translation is CSAQGWVNTEAFF.